This T cell receptor beta chain is from a study of Graves' ophthalmopathy and Graves' hyperthyroidism. Notes on the study in general: Stable hyperthyroidism and ophthalmopathy were told apart by a 13-signature model, which achieved just over 85% sensitivity and roughly 80% specificity. This model predicted ophthalmopathy progression (sensitivity 70% to 71%, specificity roughly 72%).

This CDR3 contains 13 residues. V was clipped by 10 bases and J by 0 bases, with 13 bases between them. The germline V gene has CDR1 MNHNS and CDR2 SASEGT. This clonotype was observed at least ten times. The antigen is unknown. From RNA, the CDR3 regions of TCR beta chains were amplified and sequenced. Second-round multiplex PCR came after a first-round RT-PCR that employed HTBI primers. TCRdb ran MiXCR on the multiplex PCR reads and lists one entry per CDR3 protein. Among fewer than 350,000 distinct CDR3 sequences listed, about 17% were seen once. Exclusion applied to patients with other autoimmune diseases, uncontrolled infections, pregnancy or lactation.

The sequence was obtained from an adult man with Graves' ophthalmopathy. The J gene is TRBJ2-7, the V gene TRBV6-1; D is undetermined. The sequenced sample was peripheral blood. As DNA, the CDR3 is TGTGCCACCCGGGTAGTGAACTCCTACGAGCAGTACTTC. The encoded protein is CATRVVNSYEQYF.